Reported below is one T cell receptor (beta chain). As yet, its antigen is unknown. Profiling relied on immunoSEQ multiplex PCR, and the TCRdb table lists in-frame clones only, not all of them. The data hold approximately 110,000 clones, with 85% to 95% observed a single time. The V gene lost 5 bases and the J gene lost 1 base, with 12 bases spanning the gap. This CDR3 is 15 amino acids long. The V gene's germline CDR1 is SGHVS and CDR2 FQNEAQ. The data originate from a study of graft-versus-host responses after intestinal transplantation. Study outcomes and limitations: Patients with graft-donor T cell macrochimerism had high graft-versus-host to host-versus-graft clonal ratios in allografts. Maximum circulating GvH clone levels tracked with early post-transplant HvG decreases. Present in recipient marrow, GvH clones included some that appeared first in ileum or blood.

This TCR was recovered from a human donor who was the organ donor for an intestinal transplant. The sample in question was unstimulated CD8+ T cells sorted from spleen or lymph node cells, obtained before transplant. The V gene is TRBV7-8, the J gene TRBJ1-5; D is uncertain. The CDR3 DNA follows: TGTGCCAGCAGCCCCGCCACTTTGAGCAATCAGCCCCAGCATTTT. It codes for CASSPATLSNQPQHF.